Listed below are T cell receptor beta chains from one sample, sequenced in a study of Graves' ophthalmopathy and Graves' hyperthyroidism. In TCRdb, the multiplex PCR reads were re-called with MiXCR into one record per CDR3 protein. The table records 150,000 to 200,000 distinct CDR3 sequences, 39% of them present only once. The sample taken for sequencing was peripheral blood. The receptors derive from a man aged 30 to 45 with Graves' ophthalmopathy. CDR3s include the opening cysteine and the closing phenylalanine or tryptophan. Each record gives: clone size, D gene, J gene, V gene, CDR3 protein, CDR3 DNA. The D gene is left open where the match is weak. Only part of the rows carry a size: once, few, many, or a class if the clone is expanded.

clone_size: many
d_call: TRBD2
j_call: TRBJ2-7
v_call: TRBV28
cdr3_aa: CASRMTSGRSYEQYF
cdr3_nt: TGTGCCAGCAGAATGACTAGCGGGAGGTCCTACGAGCAGTACTTC

clone_size: NA
d_call: NA
j_call: TRBJ1-1
v_call: TRBV6-2/TRBV6-3
cdr3_aa: CASDGAMNTEAFF
cdr3_nt: TGTGCCAGCGATGGAGCCATGAACACTGAAGCTTTCTTT

clone_size: NA
d_call: NA
j_call: TRBJ2-5
v_call: TRBV12-3/TRBV12-4
cdr3_aa: CASSSVGGRETQYF
cdr3_nt: TGTGCCAGCAGTTCCGTCGGGGGCCGGGAGACCCAGTACTTC

clone_size: many
d_call: TRBD2
j_call: TRBJ2-7
v_call: TRBV6-5
cdr3_aa: CASIRGGAGESEQYF
cdr3_nt: TGTGCCAGCATTAGGGGTGGGGCGGGAGAAAGCGAGCAGTACTTC

clone_size: NA
d_call: TRBD1
j_call: TRBJ1-1
v_call: TRBV6-1
cdr3_aa: CASSATGGYAEAFF
cdr3_nt: TGTGCCAGCAGTGCGACAGGGGGCTACGCTGAAGCTTTCTTT

clone_size: many
d_call: NA
j_call: TRBJ2-7
v_call: TRBV19
cdr3_aa: CASRRTASLGTYEQYF
cdr3_nt: TGTGCCAGCAGAAGGACAGCTTCACTGGGCACCTACGAGCAGTACTTC

clone_size: few
d_call: NA
j_call: TRBJ2-7
v_call: TRBV5-1
cdr3_aa: CASSLGWGPHSYEQYF
cdr3_nt: TGCGCCAGCAGCTTGGGATGGGGCCCGCACTCCTACGAGCAGTACTTC

clone_size: NA
d_call: NA
j_call: TRBJ1-6
v_call: TRBV12-3/TRBV12-4
cdr3_aa: CASSLFVGNSPLHF
cdr3_nt: TGTGCCAGCAGTTTATTTGTTGGTAATTCACCCCTCCACTTT

clone_size: NA
d_call: NA
j_call: TRBJ2-2
v_call: TRBV12-3/TRBV12-4
cdr3_aa: CASSLNNGELFF
cdr3_nt: TGTGCCAGCAGTTTAAATAACGGGGAGCTGTTTTTT

clone_size: many
d_call: TRBD1
j_call: TRBJ1-1
v_call: TRBV29-1
cdr3_aa: CSAQGVLNTEAFF
cdr3_nt: TGCAGCGCCCAGGGGGTATTGAACACTGAAGCTTTCTTT

clone_size: many
d_call: NA
j_call: TRBJ2-5
v_call: TRBV30
cdr3_aa: CAWSVGYSQETQYF
cdr3_nt: TGTGCCTGGAGTGTAGGGTATTCCCAAGAGACCCAGTACTTC

clone_size: NA
d_call: TRBD2
j_call: TRBJ2-5
v_call: TRBV6-5
cdr3_aa: CASSYTRGGLGETQYF
cdr3_nt: TGTGCCAGCAGTTACACACGGGGGGGGTTGGGAGAGACCCAGTACTTC

clone_size: many
d_call: NA
j_call: TRBJ1-1
v_call: TRBV7-2
cdr3_aa: CASSFEGGFQAFF
cdr3_nt: TGTGCCAGCAGCTTCGAAGGGGGGTTCCAAGCTTTCTTT

clone_size: NA
d_call: TRBD1
j_call: TRBJ2-4
v_call: TRBV2
cdr3_aa: CASLTGGTKNIQYF
cdr3_nt: TGTGCCAGCCTGACAGGGGGAACCAAAAACATTCAGTACTTC

clone_size: many
d_call: TRBD2
j_call: TRBJ2-5
v_call: TRBV6-5
cdr3_aa: CASSYGAGGETQYF
cdr3_nt: TGTGCCAGCAGTTACGGAGCGGGAGGAGAGACCCAGTACTTC

clone_size: NA
d_call: NA
j_call: TRBJ1-6
v_call: TRBV7-8
cdr3_aa: CASSLGGRGLDSPLHF
cdr3_nt: TGTGCCAGCAGCTTAGGAGGCAGGGGCTTAGATTCACCCCTCCACTTT

clone_size: many
d_call: NA
j_call: TRBJ2-2
v_call: TRBV7-2
cdr3_aa: CASSAGTMNTGELFF
cdr3_nt: TGTGCCAGCAGCGCCGGGACAATGAACACCGGGGAGCTGTTTTTT

clone_size: many
d_call: NA
j_call: TRBJ2-7
v_call: TRBV4-1
cdr3_aa: CASSQRWDAYEQYF
cdr3_nt: TGCGCCAGCAGCCAAAGATGGGACGCCTACGAGCAGTACTTC

clone_size: many
d_call: TRBD1
j_call: TRBJ1-5
v_call: TRBV27
cdr3_aa: CASSNRDRAQPQHF
cdr3_nt: TGTGCCAGCAGCAACCGGGACAGGGCCCAGCCCCAGCATTTT

clone_size: NA
d_call: NA
j_call: TRBJ1-5
v_call: TRBV30
cdr3_aa: CAWSVGSQPQHF
cdr3_nt: TGTGCCTGGAGTGTGGGAAGTCAGCCCCAGCATTTT

clone_size: few
d_call: TRBD1
j_call: TRBJ2-7
v_call: TRBV19
cdr3_aa: CASSMDRTSEQYF
cdr3_nt: TGTGCCAGTAGTATGGACAGGACGTCCGAGCAGTACTTC

clone_size: NA
d_call: NA
j_call: TRBJ1-5
v_call: TRBV7-8
cdr3_aa: CASSLGQKPQHF
cdr3_nt: TGTGCCAGCAGCTTAGGGCAGAAGCCCCAGCATTTT

clone_size: many
d_call: TRBD1
j_call: TRBJ2-2
v_call: TRBV6-2/TRBV6-3
cdr3_aa: CASSSDRGPLYGELFF
cdr3_nt: TGTGCCAGCAGCTCGGACAGGGGGCCCCTCTACGGGGAGCTGTTTTTT

clone_size: many
d_call: TRBD2
j_call: TRBJ2-2
v_call: TRBV5-1
cdr3_aa: CASSLAGGGTGELFF
cdr3_nt: TGCGCCAGCAGCCTAGCGGGAGGCGGCACCGGGGAGCTATTTTTT

clone_size: many
d_call: TRBD2
j_call: TRBJ2-7
v_call: TRBV6-2/TRBV6-3
cdr3_aa: CASSYERGSYEQYF
cdr3_nt: TGTGCCAGCAGTTACGAGCGGGGATCCTACGAGCAGTACTTC

clone_size: NA
d_call: NA
j_call: TRBJ2-2
v_call: TRBV7-3
cdr3_aa: CASSLNMGSGTGELFF
cdr3_nt: TGTGCCAGCAGCTTAAATATGGGATCAGGGACCGGGGAGCTGTTTTTT

clone_size: many
d_call: NA
j_call: TRBJ2-7
v_call: TRBV12-3/TRBV12-4
cdr3_aa: CASGSWGMNSYEQYF
cdr3_nt: TGTGCCAGCGGTTCTTGGGGGATGAACTCCTACGAGCAGTACTTC